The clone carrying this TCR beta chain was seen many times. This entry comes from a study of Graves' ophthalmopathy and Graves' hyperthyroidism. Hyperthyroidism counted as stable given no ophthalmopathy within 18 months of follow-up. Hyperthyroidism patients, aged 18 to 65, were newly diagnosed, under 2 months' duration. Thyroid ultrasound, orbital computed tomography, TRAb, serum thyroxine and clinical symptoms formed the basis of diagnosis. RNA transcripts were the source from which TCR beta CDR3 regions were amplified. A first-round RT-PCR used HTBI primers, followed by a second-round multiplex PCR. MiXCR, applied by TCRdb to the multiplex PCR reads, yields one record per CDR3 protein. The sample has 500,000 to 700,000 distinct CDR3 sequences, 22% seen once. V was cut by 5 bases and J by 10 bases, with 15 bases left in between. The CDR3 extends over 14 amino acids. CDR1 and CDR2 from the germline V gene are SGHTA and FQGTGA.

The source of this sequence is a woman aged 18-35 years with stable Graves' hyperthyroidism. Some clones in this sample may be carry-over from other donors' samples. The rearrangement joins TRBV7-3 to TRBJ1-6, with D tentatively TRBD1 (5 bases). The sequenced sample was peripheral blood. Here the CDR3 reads CASSRGGGGSPLHF. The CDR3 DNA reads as TGTGCCAGCAGCCGTGGGGGTGGCGGGTCACCCCTCCACTTT.